The entry below describes one TCR beta chain. Its matching antigen is unknown. This entry belongs to a study of T cells after yellow fever vaccination. At the level of the study: Those fractions that held only low numbers of cells were prepared using the SMART-Seq v4 Ultra Low Input RNA kit. Study observations and caveats: Post-booster repertoires contained most primary-vaccination clones again (approximately 97% CD4, about 88% CD8). Of the clonotypes, a small share occurred in both CD4 and CD8 compartments.

They built TCR cDNA with 5'RACE template switching, a step that put in a universal primer site and UMIs. TCRdb re-called the 5' RACE reads through MiXCR, storing one row per CDR3 protein. The sample lists about 160,000 distinct CDR3 sequences; 6% to 7.5% were seen once. This TCR was recovered from a man between 18 and 35 years old who received the YFV17D yellow fever vaccine. Material: CD4+ T cells sorted from PBMCs, obtained less than 6 days after the first yellow fever vaccination.

The CDR3 coding sequence is TGTGCCAGCTCACGGGATAGTCTCGTGGTTGGCTACACCTTC. Protein sequence: CASSRDSLVVGYTF. The chain links TRBV18 to TRBJ1-2, with D uncertain. This CDR3 spans 14 amino acids. V dropped 4 bases and J dropped 7 bases, with 16 bases sitting between them. Germline values: CDR1 KGHSH, CDR2 LQKENI.